The T cell receptor (beta chain) described here comes from a study of shared clonotypes between healthy human individuals. Study at large: Every donor yielded three CD4 naive, three CD4 memory, two CD8 naive and one CD8 memory plate. Study-wide points: In contrast to clonotypes shared by all four donors, non-shared clonotypes had lower generation probabilities.

The data were produced by immunoSEQ multiplex PCR, yet TCRdb's version contains in-frame clones alone and is incomplete. The sample includes about 1 million clones, about 75% of them seen just once. Donors were healthy HIV-negative adults without recently reported acute infections or vaccinations. It was into CD45RA+ naive and CD45RA-negative memory subsets that the CD4+ cells were split. Per germline, CDR1 SQVTM and CDR2 ANQGSEA. This CDR3 contains 17 residues. The trim removed 7 bases at V and 2 bases at J, leaving 12 bases unmatched. To note about this clone: Its antigen is as yet unknown.

Sequencing was done on a sample of memory CD4+ T cells sorted from blood. Regarding subset: CD45RA-negative fraction. The rearrangement uses TRBV29-1 and TRBJ1-5, with TRBD1 matching over 12 bases. The clonotype comes from a man between 18 and 35 years old in good health. The CDR3 nucleotides read TGCAGCGGAACCGGGACAGGGGGCAGGTTGGGCAATCAGCCCCAGCATTTT. Protein: CSGTGTGGRLGNQPQHF.